Below are 20 T cell receptor beta chains sequenced from a single sample in a study of blood T cell repertoires in COVID-19. Clones were sequenced by immunoSEQ multiplex PCR, and TCRdb holds only the in-frame ones, with some missing. Seen here are 250,000 or so clones, over 80% observed once, and the top ten hold about 3.5%. Sequenced sample: PBMCs or T cells enriched from blood (not recorded which). These receptors were taken from a woman aged 30 to 39 who had been exposed to COVID-19.

The chain recombines TRBV19 with TRBJ1-1, with TRBD1 matching over 7 bases. The CDR3 loop spans 15 amino acids. V gave up 6 bases and J gave up 1 base; unmatched junction bases: 8. Germline V gene data show CDR1 as LNHDA and CDR2 as SQIVND (reference sequence). Here the CDR3 reads CASSPGTATNTEAFF. DNA for the CDR3: TGTGCCAGTAGCCCCGGGACAGCTACGAACACTGAAGCTTTCTTT.

The chain has TRBV3-1 (or the pseudogene TRBV3-2) and TRBJ2-3; 10 nucleotides align to TRBD2. The CDR3 runs 18 residues. Germline-derived CDR1 and CDR2 are LGHDT and YNNKEL (reference sequence). The J segment lost 5 bases and the V segment lost 1 base, leaving 12 bases of the junction unmatched. For the CDR3, the DNA is TGTGCCAGCAGCCAAGTCGAAGTAGCGGGAGGATGGGTAGATACGCAGTATTTT. Translated, it gives CASSQVEVAGGWVDTQYF.

The J gene is TRBJ1-4, the V gene TRBV5-1; 9 bases align to TRBD1. The length of the CDR3 is 16 residues. CDR1 is SGHRS and CDR2 is YFSETQ in the germline V gene. Trimming at V came to 4 bases and at J to 4 bases, leaving 8 bases not matched to a gene. The CDR3 DNA is TGCGCCAGCAGCCCGCGAGGACAGGGGTTTAATGAAAAACTGTTTTTT. As protein: CASSPRGQGFNEKLFF.

The gene calls are TRBV29-1 and TRBJ1-2, with 10 bases matching TRBD1. The CDR3 runs to 13 residues. V lost 6 bases to trimming and J lost 8 bases; unmatched junction nucleotides: 9. CDR1 SQVTM and CDR2 ANQGSEA come from the germline V gene. CDR3 amino acids: CSVAPGQGTGYTF. Written as DNA, the CDR3 is TGCAGCGTCGCGCCGGGACAGGGGACGGGCTACACCTTC.

The rearrangement uses TRBV25-1 and TRBJ2-3; maybe TRBD1 (5 bases). The germline V gene encodes CDR1 MGHDK and CDR2 SYGVNS. Trimming cost V 9 bases and J 6 bases, with 10 bases left between them. The CDR3 consists of 11 residues. The CDR3: CASSRQDTQYF. The CDR3 nucleotides are TGTGCCAGTAGCAGACAGGATACGCAGTATTTT.

CDR3 loop: CASSEARFGSNQPQHF. CDR3 DNA sequence: TGTGCCAGCAGTGAAGCTAGGTTCGGGAGCAATCAGCCCCAGCATTTT. The chain uses TRBV2 and TRBJ1-5; D unresolved. With 0 bases removed from V and 1 base from J, the gap between germline ends came to 10 bases. The CDR3 totals 16 residues. CDR1 SNHLY and CDR2 FYNNEI come from the germline V gene.

The chain combines TRBV19 with TRBJ2-5; 8 bases fit TRBD1. The CDR3 loop spans 15 amino acids. CDR1 LNHDA and CDR2 SQIVND come from the germline V gene (reference sequence). J was trimmed by 5 bases and V by 5 bases; bases with no gene match: 10. CDR3 protein: CASSLRQGMMETQYF. The CDR3 bases are TGTGCCAGTAGTCTAAGACAGGGGATGATGGAGACCCAGTACTTC.

CDR3 loop: CASSPGTKNTEAFF. The CDR3 DNA reads as TGTGCCAGCAGCCCCGGGACAAAGAACACTGAAGCTTTCTTT. The gene calls are TRBV7-9 and TRBJ1-1; possibly TRBD1 for D (6 bases). This CDR3 spans 14 amino acids. V shed 5 bases and J shed 1 base, with 11 bases lying between them. Germline assignment: CDR1 SEHNR and CDR2 FQNEAQ (reference sequence).

The chain is built from TRBV6-1 and TRBJ2-7; D perhaps matches TRBD2 (6 bases). V was trimmed by 3 bases and J by 6 bases, leaving 15 bases between them. Germline loops: CDR1 MNHNS, CDR2 SASEGT. The CDR3 totals 14 residues. Here the CDR3 reads CASSDPGLSGEQYF. The CDR3 DNA sequence: TGTGCCAGCAGTGACCCTGGACTATCTGGCGAGCAGTACTTC.

This clone appeared a few times. The rearrangement links TRBV28 to TRBJ1-6; D perhaps matches TRBD1 (5 bases). With 3 bases removed from V and 9 bases from J, the gap between germline ends came to 18 bases. Germline values: CDR1 MDHEN, CDR2 SYDVKM. This CDR3 comprises 16 residues. CDR3 sequence reads: CASSFPREKRISPLHF. The CDR3 bases are TGTGCCAGCAGTTTTCCCAGGGAAAAGCGTATTTCACCCCTCCACTTT.

This sequence joins TRBV30 and TRBJ2-7, with a possible D match to TRBD1 (7 bases). The CDR3 is 15 residues long. CDR1 and CDR2 from the germline V gene are GTSNPN and SVGIG (reference sequence). The ends were cut back, 7 bases at V and 5 bases at J, with 24 bases in the middle. CDR3 amino acids: CASLGAGGHAHEQYF. CDR3 coding DNA: TGTGCCTCCCTCGGGGCAGGGGGGCATGCCCACGAGCAGTACTTC. The entire variable domain, with the rest obtained from reference TRBV30 and TRBJ2-7, is as follows: SQTIHQWPATLVQPVGSPLSLECTVEGTSNPNLYWYRQAAGRGLQLLFYSVGIGQISSEVPQNLSASRPQDRQFILSSKKLLLSDSGFYLCASLGAGGHAHEQYFGPGTRLTVT.

The chain recombines TRBV19 with TRBJ1-5; 10 nucleotides align to TRBD1. V was pared by 6 bases and J by 4 bases, with 3 bases of the junction left unmatched. The CDR3 loop spans 14 amino acids. Per the germline V gene, CDR1 is LNHDA and CDR2 is SQIVND (reference sequence). CDR3 amino acids: CASSGQGGNQPQHF. CDR3 coding DNA: TGTGCCAGTAGCGGACAGGGGGGAAATCAGCCCCAGCATTTT.

This chain connects TRBV7-9 to TRBJ2-7; D is ambiguous. The CDR3 sequence is 12 residues long. CDR1 SEHNR and CDR2 FQNEAQ come from the germline V gene (reference sequence). V gave up 1 base and J gave up 6 bases, with 7 bases separating them. The CDR3 bases are TGTGCCAGCAGCTTAGAGACATTCGAGCAGTACTTC. Translation gives CASSLETFEQYF. The complete variable domain, with remaining parts taken from reference TRBV7-9 and TRBJ2-7, reads DTGVSQNPRHKITKRGQNVTFRCDPISEHNRLYWYRQTLGQGPEFLTYFQNEAQLEKSRLLSDRFSAERPKGSFSTLEIQRTEQGDSAMYLCASSLETFEQYFGPGTRLTVT.

The chain links TRBV30 to TRBJ2-1; 7 bases match TRBD2. The CDR3 contains 12 residues. The germline V gene has CDR1 GTSNPN and CDR2 SVGIG (reference sequence). The CDR3: CAEGEGSHEQFF. The CDR3 coding sequence is TGTGCGGAAGGGGAGGGGTCCCATGAGCAGTTCTTC. Complete variable domain (other parts from reference TRBV30 and TRBJ2-1): SQTIHQWPATLVQPVGSPLSLECTVEGTSNPNLYWYRQAAGRGLQLLFYSVGIGQISSEVPQNLSASRPQDRQFILSSKKLLLSDSGFYLCAEGEGSHEQFFGPGTRLTVL.

DNA for the CDR3: TGTGCCAGCAGTGTTTTGCGGAGGAGCTCCTACGAGCAGTACTTC. Protein product: CASSVLRRSSYEQYF. The J gene is TRBJ2-7, the V gene TRBV2, with a possible D match to TRBD2 (5 bases). CDR3 length equals 15 residues. Germline V lookup: CDR1 SNHLY, CDR2 FYNNEI. Trimming removed 4 bases at V and 0 bases at J, with 13 bases between.

The chain employs TRBV7-9 and TRBJ2-1, with D perhaps TRBD1 (6 bases). V shed 4 bases and J shed 3 bases, with 10 bases lying between them. The germline gives CDR1 SEHNR, CDR2 FQNEAQ (reference sequence). CDR3 length: 14 amino acids. The CDR3 bases are TGTGCCAGCAGCTACAGGGAAGACTACAATGAGCAGTTCTTC. Translated: CASSYREDYNEQFF.

The CDR3 sequence is CASSPRTGAVGGEKLFF. The DNA of the CDR3 is TGTGCCAGCAGCCCTCGGACAGGGGCGGTGGGCGGAGAAAAACTGTTTTTT. J is TRBJ1-4 and V is TRBV9, with 9 bases fitting TRBD1. CDR3 length: 17 residues. V was clipped by 4 bases and J by 8 bases; unmatched bases: 15. Germline loops: CDR1 SGDLS, CDR2 YYNGEE.

The chain is built from TRBV19 and TRBJ1-5, with a tentative D call TRBD1 (5 bases). Germline V gives CDR1 LNHDA, CDR2 SQIVND (reference sequence). The V and J ends lost 3 bases and 11 bases respectively, with 23 bases between them. There are 16 residues in the CDR3. In nucleotides, the CDR3 is TGTGCCAGTAGTATTTTTTGCGGCAGGGCCAGACCAGCCCAGCATTTT. Translation gives CASSIFCGRARPAQHF. The whole variable domain, filled in from reference TRBV19 and TRBJ1-5, reads DGGITQSPKYLFRKEGQNVTLSCEQNLNHDAMYWYRQDPGQGLRLIYYSQIVNDFQKGDIAEGYSVSREKKESFPLTVTSAQKNPTAFYLCASSIFCGRARPAQHFGDGTRLSIL.

The V call is TRBV5-1, the J call TRBJ2-7, with D tentatively TRBD1 (6 bases). The CDR3 loop spans 16 amino acids. Germline CDR1 and CDR2: SGHRS and YFSETQ. Trimming removed 5 bases from V and 1 base from J, with 19 bases in between. CDR3 DNA sequence: TGCGCCAGCAGAAATAATGTGGGACACCAATCCTACGAGCAGTACTTC. This codes for CASRNNVGHQSYEQYF.

This chain uses TRBV5-1 with TRBJ2-1, with 8 bases aligning to TRBD2. The CDR3 contains 18 residues. The V and J ends lost 1 base and 6 bases, in that order; junction bases with no gene match: 15. Germline V gene data show CDR1 as SGHRS and CDR2 as YFSETQ. The CDR3 sequence is CASSLSAQGLAGLNEQFF. As DNA, the CDR3 is TGCGCCAGCAGCTTGTCCGCCCAAGGACTAGCTGGACTCAATGAGCAGTTCTTC.